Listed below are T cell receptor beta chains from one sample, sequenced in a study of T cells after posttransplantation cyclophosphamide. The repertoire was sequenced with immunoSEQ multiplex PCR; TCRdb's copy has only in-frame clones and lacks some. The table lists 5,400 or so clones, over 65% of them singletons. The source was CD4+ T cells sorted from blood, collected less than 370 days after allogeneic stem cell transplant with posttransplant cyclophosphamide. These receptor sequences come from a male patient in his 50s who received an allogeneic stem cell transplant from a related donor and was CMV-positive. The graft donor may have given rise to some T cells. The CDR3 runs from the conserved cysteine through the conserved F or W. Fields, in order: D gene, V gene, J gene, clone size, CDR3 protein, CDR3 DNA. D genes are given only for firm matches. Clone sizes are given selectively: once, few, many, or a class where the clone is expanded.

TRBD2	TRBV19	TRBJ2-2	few	CASRSTGTSGGWGTGELFF	TGTGCCAGTAGGAGCACCGGGACTAGCGGGGGCTGGGGCACCGGGGAGCTGTTTTTT
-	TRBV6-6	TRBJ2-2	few	CATQRAGTLNTGELFF	TGTGCCACCCAAAGGGCCGGGACTCTGAACACCGGGGAGCTGTTTTTT
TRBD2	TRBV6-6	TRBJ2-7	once	CASSYGRGVVYEQYF	TGTGCCAGCAGTTACGGCCGGGGGGTCGTCTACGAGCAGTACTTC
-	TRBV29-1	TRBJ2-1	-	CSVWVSGIKNNEQFF	TGCAGCGTTTGGGTTAGCGGTATTAAGAACAATGAGCAGTTCTTC
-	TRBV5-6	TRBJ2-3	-	CASSLKLAQSTDTQYF	TGTGCCAGCAGCTTGAAACTAGCCCAGAGCACAGATACGCAGTATTTT
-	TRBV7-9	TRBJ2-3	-	CASRPTGDTQYF	TGTGCCAGCAGGCCCACAGGCGATACGCAGTATTTT
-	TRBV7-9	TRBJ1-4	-	CASSFPSGGSNEKLFF	TGTGCCAGCAGCTTCCCCTCGGGGGGGTCTAATGAAAAACTGTTTTTT
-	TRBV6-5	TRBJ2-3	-	CASSQSTDTQYF	TGTGCCAGCAGCCAGTCCACAGATACGCAGTATTTT
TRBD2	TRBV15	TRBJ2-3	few	CATSTRLAGGRVRTDTQYF	TGTGCCACCAGCACCCGACTAGCGGGGGGGCGAGTAAGAACAGATACGCAGTATTTT
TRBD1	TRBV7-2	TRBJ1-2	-	CASSLDRLNYGYTF	TGTGCCAGCAGCTTGGACAGGCTCAACTATGGCTACACCTTC
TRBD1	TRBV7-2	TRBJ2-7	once	CASSLVGDRADEQYF	TGTGCCAGCAGCTTAGTCGGCGACAGGGCCGACGAGCAGTACTTC
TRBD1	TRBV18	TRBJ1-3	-	CASSILTGVGNTIYF	TGTGCCAGCTCAATCTTAACAGGGGTCGGAAACACCATATATTTT
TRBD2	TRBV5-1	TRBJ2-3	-	CASSKAGLAGTDTQYF	TGCGCCAGCAGCAAAGCGGGACTAGCGGGAACAGATACGCAGTATTTT
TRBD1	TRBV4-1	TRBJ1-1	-	CASSHRQGHTEAFF	TGCGCCAGCAGCCACAGACAGGGCCACACTGAAGCTTTCTTT
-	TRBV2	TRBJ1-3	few	CASSRVGLPTDTLGNTIYF	TGTGCCAGCAGCCGGGTGGGACTGCCGACTGATACTCTTGGAAACACCATATATTTT
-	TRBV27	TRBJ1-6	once	CASSLSWGGNSPLHF	TGTGCCAGCAGTTTATCTTGGGGAGGAAATTCACCCCTCCACTTT
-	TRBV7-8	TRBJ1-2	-	CASSLGGGYGYTF	TGTGCCAGCAGCTTAGGGGGGGGCTATGGCTACACCTTC
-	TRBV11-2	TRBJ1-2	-	CASSLYRDGYTF	TGTGCCAGCAGCTTATATCGGGATGGCTACACCTTC
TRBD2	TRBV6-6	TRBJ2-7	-	CASKLLAGEPYEQYF	TGTGCCAGCAAACTACTAGCGGGGGAACCCTACGAGCAGTACTTC
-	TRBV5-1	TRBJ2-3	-	CASSSSDTQYF	TGCGCCAGCAGCTCCTCGGATACGCAGTATTTT
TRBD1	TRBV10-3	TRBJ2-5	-	CAISAGGGGETQYF	TGTGCCATCAGTGCAGGGGGCGGAGGAGAGACCCAGTACTTC
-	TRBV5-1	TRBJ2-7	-	CASSLYPPAPGSYEQYF	TGCGCCAGCAGCTTGTACCCCCCAGCGCCCGGCTCCTACGAGCAGTACTTC
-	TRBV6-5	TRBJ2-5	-	CASRHPGGETQYF	TGTGCCAGCAGGCACCCGGGTGGCGAGACCCAGTACTTC
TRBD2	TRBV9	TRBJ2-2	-	CASSPRERGNTGELFF	TGTGCCAGCAGCCCCCGCGAGCGGGGGAACACCGGGGAGCTGTTTTTT
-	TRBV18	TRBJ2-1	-	CASSRTGTPSYNEQFF	TGTGCCAGCTCACGAACCGGGACTCCCTCCTACAATGAGCAGTTCTTC
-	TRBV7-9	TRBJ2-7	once	CASSLALGGQQYF	TGTGCCAGCAGCTTAGCCCTCGGGGGGCAGCAGTACTTC
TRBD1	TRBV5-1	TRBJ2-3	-	CASRDRVTDTQYF	TGCGCCAGCCGGGACAGAGTCACAGATACGCAGTATTTT
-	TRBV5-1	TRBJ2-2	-	CASTLTTPLTGELFF	TGCGCCAGCACCCTAACGACACCGCTAACCGGGGAGCTGTTTTTT
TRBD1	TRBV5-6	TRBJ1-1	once	CASSQSRDSYTEAFF	TGTGCCAGCAGCCAAAGCAGGGACAGCTACACTGAAGCTTTCTTT
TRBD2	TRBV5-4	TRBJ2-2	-	CASSSPTSGTFTGELFF	TGTGCCAGCAGCTCCCCGACTAGCGGGACGTTCACCGGGGAGCTGTTTTTT
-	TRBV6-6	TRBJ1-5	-	CASSPVRASNQPQHF	TGTGCCAGCAGTCCCGTGAGGGCCAGCAATCAGCCCCAGCATTTT
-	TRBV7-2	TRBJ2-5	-	CASSLAETAQYF	TGTGCCAGCAGCTTAGCGGAGACGGCCCAGTACTTC
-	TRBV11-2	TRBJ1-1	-	CASSLVWGQMNTEAFF	TGTGCCAGCAGCTTAGTCTGGGGGCAGATGAACACTGAAGCTTTCTTT
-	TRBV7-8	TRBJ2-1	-	CASSLARREVEQFF	TGTGCCAGCAGCTTAGCGCGTCGCGAAGTGGAGCAGTTCTTC
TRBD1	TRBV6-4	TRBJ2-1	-	CASSRDRVQIEQFF	TGTGCCAGCAGTCGGGACAGGGTCCAAATTGAGCAGTTCTTC
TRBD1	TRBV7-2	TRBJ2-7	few	CASSARQGLGEQYF	TGTGCCAGCAGCGCCCGACAGGGCCTGGGCGAGCAGTACTTC
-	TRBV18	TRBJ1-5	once	CASSPPGGASNQPQHF	TGTGCCAGCTCACCACCCGGAGGAGCGAGCAATCAGCCCCAGCATTTT
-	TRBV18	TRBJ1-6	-	CASYSDGNSPLHF	TGTGCCAGCTACTCGGACGGGAATTCCCCCCTCCACTTT
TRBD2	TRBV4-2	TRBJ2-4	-	CASSQVGPSGGPLAKNIQYF	TGTGCCAGCAGCCAAGTCGGGCCTAGCGGGGGACCACTAGCCAAAAACATTCAGTACTTC
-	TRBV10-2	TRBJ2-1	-	CATFNKGGQFF	TGCGCCACCTTTAACAAAGGGGGGCAGTTCTTC
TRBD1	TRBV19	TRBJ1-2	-	CASSIRQGEGYTF	TGTGCCAGTAGTATTAGACAGGGTGAAGGCTACACCTTC
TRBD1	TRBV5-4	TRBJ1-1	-	CASSPPGTGLHEAFF	TGTGCCAGCAGCCCACCCGGGACAGGACTCCACGAAGCTTTCTTT
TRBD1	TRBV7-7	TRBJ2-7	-	CASSRNDRGEQYF	TGTGCCAGCAGCCGCAACGACAGGGGGGAGCAGTACTTC
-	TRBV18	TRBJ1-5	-	CASSRDFHCKYSNQPQHF	TGTGCCAGCTCAAGGGACTTTCATTGTAAGTATAGCAATCAGCCCCAGCATTTT
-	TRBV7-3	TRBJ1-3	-	CASSLSYGNTIYF	TGTGCCAGCAGCTTATCCTATGGAAACACCATATATTTT
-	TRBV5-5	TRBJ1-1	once	CASSVQALNTEAFF	TGTGCCAGCAGCGTCCAGGCCTTGAACACTGAAGCTTTCTTT
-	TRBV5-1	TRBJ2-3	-	CASSFGGAGDTQYF	TGCGCCAGCAGCTTTGGCGGTGCCGGAGATACGCAGTATTTT
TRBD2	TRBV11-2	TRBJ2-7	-	CASSADASSRRGVSYEQYF	TGTGCCAGCAGCGCAGACGCTTCGTCGAGGCGGGGGGTTTCATACGAGCAGTACTTC
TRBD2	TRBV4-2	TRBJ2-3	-	CASSLRASGSTDTQYF	TGTGCCAGCAGCCTTCGGGCTAGCGGGTCCACAGATACGCAGTATTTT
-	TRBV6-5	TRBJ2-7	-	CASSYEYSSLGAEQYF	TGTGCCAGCAGTTACGAATATAGTTCATTGGGCGCCGAGCAGTACTTC
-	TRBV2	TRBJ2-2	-	CASAGSGGELFF	TGTGCCAGCGCAGGGTCAGGCGGGGAGCTGTTTTTT
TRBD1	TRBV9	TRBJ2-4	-	CASSPWTGLAKNIQYF	TGTGCCAGCAGCCCCTGGACAGGGTTAGCCAAAAACATTCAGTACTTC
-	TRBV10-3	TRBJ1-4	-	CAISELWGPYNEKLFF	TGTGCCATCAGTGAGCTGTGGGGGCCTTATAATGAAAAACTGTTTTTT
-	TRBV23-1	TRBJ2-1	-	CASSQSEELDIDNEQFF	TGCGCCAGCAGTCAATCAGAGGAATTGGACATCGACAATGAGCAGTTCTTC
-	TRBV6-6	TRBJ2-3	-	CASRTPMGTDTQYF	TGTGCCAGTCGGACTCCCATGGGCACAGATACGCAGTATTTT
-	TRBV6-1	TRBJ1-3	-	CASREGLVSGNTIYF	TGTGCCAGCAGGGAGGGTCTAGTTTCTGGAAACACCATATATTTT